The 30 T cell receptor beta chains in this list originate from one sample, sequenced in a study of response to subunit inactivated influenza vaccine. TCRdb used MiXCR to reprocess the RT-PCR reads, holding one entry per CDR3 protein. Among around 760,000 distinct CDR3 sequences listed, about 15% were seen once. Sequenced material: PBMCs from blood, taken 14 to 15 days before vaccination. Source of these receptors: a man aged 45-65 years who received an inactivated influenza vaccine.

This clonotype came up a few times. V and J are TRBV3-1 and TRBJ2-2; no reliable D call. The CDR3 is 14 amino acids. V was clipped by 1 base and J by 6 bases, with 9 bases between them. Germline V gene lookup returns CDR1 LGHDT and CDR2 YNNKEL (reference sequence). CDR3 in amino acids: CASSQGSRSGELFF. CDR3 nucleotide sequence: TGTGCCAGCAGCCAAGGATCGAGGTCCGGGGAGCTGTTTTTT. Filled out from reference TRBV3-1 and TRBJ2-2, the complete variable domain reads DTAVSQTPKYLVTQMGNDKSIKCEQNLGHDTMYWYKQDSKKFLKIMFSYNNKELIINETVPNRFSPKSPDKAHLNLHINSLELGDSAVYFCASSQGSRSGELFFGEGSRLTVL.

The table lists this clonotype with a few counts. The V call is TRBV4-2, the J call TRBJ2-2, with D possibly matching TRBD1 (5 bases). The CDR3 length is 17 residues. V was pared by 0 bases and J by 1 base, with 12 bases between. CDR1 and CDR2 (germline): LGHNA, YNFKEQ. CDR3 region: CASSQESRTMNTGELFF. DNA of the CDR3: TGTGCCAGCAGCCAAGAGTCGAGGACAATGAACACCGGGGAGCTGTTTTTT.

This chain connects TRBV7-9 to TRBJ1-1; D call uncertain. The CDR3 has 14 amino acids. Germline V lookup: CDR1 SEHNR, CDR2 FQNEAQ (reference sequence). The V end lost 6 bases, the J end lost 0 bases, and 11 bases lay between the germline ends. In DNA form, the CDR3 reads TGTGCCAGCAGTAAAAGTATGTTGAACACTGAAGCTTTCTTT. Protein: CASSKSMLNTEAFF.

The rearrangement uses TRBV19 and TRBJ2-1, with TRBD2 matching 13 bases. Germline CDR1 and CDR2: LNHDA and SQIVND (reference sequence). This CDR3 has 15 residues. The ends lost 7 bases at V and 7 bases at J; junction bases unmatched: 7. The CDR3 loop is CASTLAGGPWNEQFF. CDR3 nucleotides: TGTGCCAGTACACTAGCGGGGGGGCCTTGGAATGAGCAGTTCTTC.

J is TRBJ2-1 and V is TRBV5-1; a weak D match, TRBD1 (5 bases). Germline V gives CDR1 SGHRS, CDR2 YFSETQ. The CDR3 consists of 15 residues. V lost 0 bases and J lost 7, with 14 bases in between. The CDR3 here is CASSLAQGIRNEQFF. The CDR3 coding sequence is TGCGCCAGCAGCTTGGCGCAGGGTATAAGGAATGAGCAGTTCTTC.

This clonotype was seen only a few times. The rearrangement uses TRBV6-2 or TRBV6-3 and TRBJ2-5, with 7 bases identical to TRBD1. Per germline, CDR1 MNHEY and CDR2 SVGEGT. The CDR3 is 15 residues long. After removal of 3 bases from V and 10 bases from J, the junction contained 14 bases not matched to a gene. The CDR3 here is CASSYFIGQAINQYF. The CDR3 DNA reads as TGTGCCAGCAGTTATTTCATCGGACAGGCCATTAACCAGTACTTC.

The chain employs TRBV7-2 and TRBJ1-2; TRBD1 is a possible D gene (5 bases). This CDR3 spans 14 amino acids. CDR1 SGHTA and CDR2 FQGNSA come from the germline V gene. The V and J ends lost 1 base and 0 bases respectively, with 6 bases between them. The CDR3 here is CASSLVQANYGYTF. For the CDR3, the DNA is TGTGCCAGCAGCTTAGTACAGGCTAACTATGGCTACACCTTC.

This clonotype was detected a few times. The chain couples TRBV24-1 to TRBJ2-6; a possible D gene is TRBD1 (6 bases). The CDR3 has 16 residues. Germline loops: CDR1 KGHDR, CDR2 SFDVKD. V was trimmed by 12 bases and J by 0 bases, leaving 17 bases between them. In DNA, the CDR3 is TGTGCCGCCTCAGGGGCGAGCTCCTCTGGGGCCAACGTCCTGACTTTC. Its translation is CAASGASSSGANVLTF.

This clonotype was found a few times. This rearrangement joins TRBV27 to TRBJ2-6, with D possibly matching TRBD2 (5 bases). The CDR3 length is 15 residues. Between the trimmed V and J ends, which lost 8 bases and 0 bases, there was a span of 11 bases. Germline V gene sequence: CDR1 MNHEY, CDR2 SMNVEV (reference sequence). DNA for the CDR3: TGTGCCAGCGGCGGGTGGAGCTCTGGGGCCAACGTCCTGACTTTC. It yields the protein CASGGWSSGANVLTF.

This clonotype has only a few counts. The rearrangement joins TRBV6-5 to TRBJ2-3; weak D call: TRBD1 (6 bases). Trimming stripped 0 bases from V and 0 bases from J, with 16 bases between. Germline CDR1 is MNHEY and CDR2 is SVGAGI. This CDR3 has 18 amino acids. The CDR3 DNA follows: TGTGCCAGCAGTTACTCGGGACAATTCGATTCTAGCACAGATACGCAGTATTTT. It encodes CASSYSGQFDSSTDTQYF.

J is TRBJ2-3 and V is TRBV7-9; no definite D call. Germline CDR1 SEHNR, CDR2 FQNEAQ (reference sequence). The germline V and J ends were trimmed by 7 bases and 5 bases, with 10 bases remaining between them. The CDR3 covers 12 residues. CDR3 protein: CASKGLEDTQYF. The CDR3 nucleotides are TGTGCCAGCAAAGGGCTTGAAGATACGCAGTATTTT.

This clonotype was seen a few times. The V and J genes are TRBV4-3 and TRBJ1-5; D call uncertain. The CDR3 loop spans 15 amino acids. Trimming cost V 0 bases and J 1 base, with 7 bases left between them. Germline CDR1 LGHNA, CDR2 YSLEER. The CDR3 coding sequence is TGCGCCAGCAGCCAAGACCGGTGGAGCAATCAGCCCCAGCATTTT. Translation: CASSQDRWSNQPQHF.

The rearrangement uses TRBV4-3 and TRBJ2-1, with D maybe TRBD1 (5 bases). V was cut by 0 bases and J by 1 base, with 10 bases left in between. CDR3 length: 16 residues. Germline loops: CDR1 LGHNA, CDR2 YSLEER. As DNA, the CDR3 is TGCGCCAGCAGCCAAGATTTCAGGGAATCCTACAATGAGCAGTTCTTC. This encodes CASSQDFRESYNEQFF.

This clonotype was counted at least ten times. The gene calls are TRBV5-5 and TRBJ2-2, with 8 nucleotides matching TRBD1. The CDR3 sequence is 13 residues long. V trimming: 7 bases; J trimming: 1 base; junction bases outside the gene matches: 0. Germline loops: CDR1 SGHKS, CDR2 YYEKEE (reference sequence). The CDR3, as DNA: TGTGCCAGCGGGACAGGGAACACCGGGGAGCTGTTTTTT. Translation gives CASGTGNTGELFF.

The J gene is TRBJ2-1, the V gene TRBV12-3 or TRBV12-4; weak D call: TRBD2 (5 bases). V was cut by 5 bases and J by 8 bases, with 13 bases left in between. This CDR3 has 13 amino acids. This chain's CDR3 is CASSRHRSDEQFF. The CDR3 region has the DNA TGTGCCAGCAGTAGACACCGTAGCGATGAGCAGTTCTTC.

V usage is TRBV6-5 and J usage is TRBJ1-1, with D hard to call. The V end lost 2 bases, the J end lost 5 bases, and 9 bases lay between the germline ends. The CDR3 is 13 amino acids. Germline CDR1 reads MNHEY; CDR2 reads SVGAGI. The CDR3 loop reads CASSYRATTEAFF. CDR3 coding DNA: TGTGCCAGCAGTTACAGGGCAACTACTGAAGCTTTCTTT.

V gene TRBV7-2 combines with J gene TRBJ2-3; 10 bases are shared with TRBD2. Germline-derived CDR1 and CDR2 are SGHTA and FQGNSA. With 11 bases clipped from V and 5 bases from J, the junction kept 7 bases outside the gene matches. The CDR3 sequence is 13 residues long. The chain's CDR3 is CALSGGVGDTQYF. Written as DNA, the CDR3 is TGTGCCCTAAGCGGGGGGGTTGGAGATACGCAGTATTTT.

This clonotype turned up a few times. This chain links TRBV11-1 with TRBJ2-3; TRBD1 matches 8 bases. Trimming cost V 5 bases and J 3 bases; bases outside gene matches: 16. From germline, CDR1 is SGHAT and CDR2 FQDESV (reference sequence). This CDR3 has 18 amino acids. The chain's CDR3 is CASSPQRGQALGTDTQYF. The CDR3 DNA follows: TGTGCCAGCAGCCCCCAACGGGGACAGGCTTTGGGGACAGATACGCAGTATTTT.

This clonotype was detected ten times or more. The genes are TRBV28 and TRBJ2-1; tentative D call: TRBD2 (7 bases). Germline V gene lookup returns CDR1 MDHEN and CDR2 SYDVKM. CDR3 length equals 15 residues. V lost 1 base and J 4 bases, leaving 11 bases between the germline ends. CDR3 residues: CASSLFGGRYNEQFF. In nucleotides, the CDR3 is TGTGCCAGCAGTTTATTCGGGGGGCGATACAATGAGCAGTTCTTC.

J is TRBJ2-7 and V is TRBV12-3 or TRBV12-4, with 8 nucleotides matching TRBD1. The junction had 9 bases not matched to a gene; V was cut back by 10 bases and J by 4 bases. CDR3 size: 13 residues. The CDR3 protein is CAISRQGPYEQYF. The CDR3, as DNA: TGTGCCATCTCCCGACAGGGGCCATACGAGCAGTACTTC.

There are a few counts of this clonotype. The chain uses TRBV20-1 and TRBJ2-7, with TRBD1 as a possible D gene (6 bases). Germline V CDR1 and CDR2: DFQATT, SNEGSKA (reference sequence). There are 13 residues in the CDR3. The V gene lost 4 bases and the J gene lost 4 bases, with 14 bases spanning the gap. CDR3 DNA: TGCAGTGCTAACCCCAGGGGCAGATACGAGCAGTACTTC. This translates into CSANPRGRYEQYF.

This clonotype was observed a few times. This chain uses TRBV12-3 or TRBV12-4 with TRBJ2-2; D possibly corresponds to TRBD2 (5 bases). V was cut by 5 bases and J by 8 bases, with 18 bases left in between. This CDR3 comprises 15 residues. CDR3 in DNA: TGTGCCAGCAGTCCCAACGAGGCGGGTCTTGGGGAGCTGTTTTTT. Protein product: CASSPNEAGLGELFF.

The chain employs TRBV4-2 and TRBJ2-1; no clear D gene. The CDR3 is 12 amino acids. V lost 6 bases, J lost 6 bases, and 9 bases lay in between. From germline, CDR1 is LGHNA and CDR2 YNFKEQ. This chain's CDR3 is CASRSHSNEQFF. The CDR3 DNA follows: TGTGCCAGCAGGTCACATAGCAATGAGCAGTTCTTC.

V is TRBV27 and J is TRBJ1-2; D gene ambiguous. V was clipped by 7 bases and J by 3 bases, with 6 bases between them. The CDR3 loop spans 11 amino acids. In germline, CDR1 is MNHEY, CDR2 SMNVEV (reference sequence). This CDR3 is CASTSYYGYTF. The DNA for the CDR3 is TGTGCCAGCACGAGTTACTATGGCTACACCTTC.

This clonotype occurred a few times. V gene TRBV6-2 or TRBV6-3 combines with J gene TRBJ1-1; D unresolved. This CDR3 contains 14 residues. In germline, CDR1 is MNHEY, CDR2 SVGEGT. V lost 6 bases and J lost 5, with 16 bases in between. The CDR3 region is CASSDEGRKTEAFF. CDR3 DNA sequence: TGTGCCAGCAGCGACGAAGGGAGGAAGACTGAAGCTTTCTTT.

In its sample, this clonotype was seen many times. The chain links TRBV12-3 or TRBV12-4 to TRBJ2-2; 7 nucleotides line up with TRBD1. The V segment lost 4 bases and the J segment 2 bases; nucleotides outside the gene matches: 4. CDR3 size: 15 residues. CDR3 sequence (DNA): TGTGCCAGCAGTTGGACAGGCCCTAACACCGGGGAGCTGTTTTTT. Its protein is CASSWTGPNTGELFF.

Many counts were recorded for this clonotype. The rearrangement links TRBV4-3 to TRBJ2-1; tentative D call: TRBD2 (7 bases). The CDR3 length is 13 residues. The V gene lost 0 bases and the J gene lost 9 bases, with 9 bases spanning the gap. CDR1 and CDR2 (germline): LGHNA, YSLEER. CDR3 coding DNA: TGCGCCAGCAGCCAAGATCGGGGGGCTGAGCAGTTCTTC. Protein product: CASSQDRGAEQFF.

In this sample, this clonotype turned up a few times. V gene TRBV7-2 combines with J gene TRBJ2-6; weak D call: TRBD2 (5 bases). This CDR3 spans 17 amino acids. Germline CDR1 reads SGHTA; CDR2 reads FQGNSA. With 8 bases removed from V and 0 bases from J, the gap between germline ends came to 17 bases. The CDR3 region has the DNA TGTGCCAGCGCTGTCGGGGTATTCTTCTCTGGGGCCAACGTCCTGACTTTC. Encoded protein: CASAVGVFFSGANVLTF.

The chain employs TRBV9 and TRBJ1-1; unclear D gene. CDR3 size: 15 residues. CDR1 SGDLS and CDR2 YYNGEE come from the germline V gene. V was pared by 0 bases and J by 0 bases, with 9 bases between. The CDR3 reads CASSVEVGMNTEAFF. For the CDR3, the DNA is TGTGCCAGCAGCGTAGAAGTGGGGATGAACACTGAAGCTTTCTTT.

Details on this clonotype: A much larger clone differs from this one at a single base, so this may be a read error. CDR3 residues: CAISLAGGRTGELFF. The DNA of the CDR3 is TGTGCCATCAGCTTAGCGGGAGGAAGGACCGGGGAGCTGTTTTTT. V is TRBV7-2 and J is TRBJ2-2; TRBD2 matches at 10 bases. In germline, CDR1 is SGHTA, CDR2 FQGNSA. The CDR3 is 15 residues long.